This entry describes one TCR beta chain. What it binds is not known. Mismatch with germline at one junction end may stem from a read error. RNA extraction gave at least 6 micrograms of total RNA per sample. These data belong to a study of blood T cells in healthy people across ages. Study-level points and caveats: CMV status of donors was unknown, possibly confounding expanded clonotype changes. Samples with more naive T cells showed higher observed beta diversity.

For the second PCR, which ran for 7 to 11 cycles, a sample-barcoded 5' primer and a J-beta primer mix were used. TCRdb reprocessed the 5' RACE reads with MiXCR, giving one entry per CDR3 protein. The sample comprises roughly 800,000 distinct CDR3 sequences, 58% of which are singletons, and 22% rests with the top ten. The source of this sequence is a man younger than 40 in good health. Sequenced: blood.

The CDR3 protein is CASSYPGMQEAQYF. DNA for the CDR3: TGTGCCAGCAGTTACCCAGGAATGCAAGAGGCCCAGTACTTC. This chain connects TRBV6-2 or TRBV6-3 to TRBJ2-5; D is unresolved. Germline CDR1 is MNHEY and CDR2 is SVGEGT. The CDR3 consists of 14 residues.